The present entry profiles one T cell receptor beta chain with its context. Its antigen is unidentified. The study ran its PCR with 60 Vbeta and 13 Jbeta primers. Measured with immunoSEQ multiplex PCR; TCRdb has only the in-frame clones, and not every one. The data show 45,000 to 60,000 clones, and the top ten clones hold about 4%. The data were obtained in a study of cytomegalovirus exposure and HLA in healthy donors. Study as a whole: Approximately 85 million unique TCRs from HLA-typed donors were held in an early data release.

Overall study results and limits: Specificity for CMV antigens was confirmed in vitro for three of the CMV-associated chains.

Germline V CDR1 and CDR2: SGDLS, YYNGEE. J lost 1 base, V lost 6 bases, and 17 bases had no gene match. The CDR3 covers 19 residues. J is TRBJ2-3 and V is TRBV9, with 10 positions matching TRBD2. The sequence came from a male donor in good health and CMV-seronegative. The sequenced sample was PBMCs. CDR3 coding DNA: TGTGCCAGCATCTTTCGGGGAGCGGGAGGGGGGGGAGGCACAGATACGCAGTATTTT. Its translation is CASIFRGAGGGGGTDTQYF.